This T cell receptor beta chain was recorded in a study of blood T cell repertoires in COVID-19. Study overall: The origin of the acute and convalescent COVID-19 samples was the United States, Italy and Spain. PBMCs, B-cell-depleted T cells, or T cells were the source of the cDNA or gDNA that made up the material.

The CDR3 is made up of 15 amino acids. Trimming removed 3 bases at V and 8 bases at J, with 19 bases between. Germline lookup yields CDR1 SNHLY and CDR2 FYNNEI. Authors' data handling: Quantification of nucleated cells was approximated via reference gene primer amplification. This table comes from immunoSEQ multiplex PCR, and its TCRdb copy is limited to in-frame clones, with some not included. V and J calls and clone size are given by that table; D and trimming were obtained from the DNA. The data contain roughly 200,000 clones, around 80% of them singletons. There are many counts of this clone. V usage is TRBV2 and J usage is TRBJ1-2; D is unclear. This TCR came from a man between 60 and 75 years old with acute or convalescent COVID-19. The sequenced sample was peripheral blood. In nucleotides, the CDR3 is TGTGCCAGCAGTGAGCTTGGAGATCCCTCTGGGGGCTACACCTTC. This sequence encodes CASSELGDPSGGYTF.